The count of the clone carrying this T cell receptor beta chain is one. Produced via immunoSEQ multiplex PCR; TCRdb's table is partial and in-frame only. The sample gives 310,000 or so clones, roughly 87% of which show up once; approximately 5.4% is in the top ten. This sample is part of a study of blood T cell repertoires in COVID-19. V lost 3 bases to trimming and J lost 8 bases, with 11 bases between them. CDR1 MGHDK and CDR2 SYGVNS come from the germline V gene. The CDR3 length is 14 residues. This TCR was sampled from a woman in her thirties who had recovered from COVID-19. Sequenced input: PBMCs or T cells enriched from blood (not recorded which). The chain has TRBV25-1 and TRBJ1-6, with D perhaps TRBD1 (5 bases). CDR3 protein: CASSDRQYHSPLHF. The CDR3, as DNA: TGTGCCAGCAGTGATCGACAGTATCATTCACCCCTCCACTTT.